The next 10 T cell receptor beta chains were all read from a single sample in a study of T cells in Graves' hyperthyroidism and ophthalmopathy. Amplified regions were TCR beta CDR3 sequences from RNA transcripts. The TCR CDR3 first-round RT-PCR relied on the HTBI primer set. MiXCR, applied by TCRdb to the multiplex PCR reads, yields one record per CDR3 protein. The sample includes under 450,000 distinct CDR3 sequences, roughly 17% seen only once; the top ten take around a third. Material for sequencing was blood. All receptors derive from a woman aged 30 to 39 with Graves' hyperthyroidism that later progressed to Graves' ophthalmopathy.

At least ten counts were recorded for this clonotype. The V call is TRBV28, the J call TRBJ1-2; a weak D match, TRBD1 (5 bases). V was shortened by 9 bases and J by 5 bases, with 16 bases between the two germline ends. The length of the CDR3 is 13 residues. Germline assignment: CDR1 MDHEN and CDR2 SYDVKM. CDR3 residues: CASYRMGPYGYTF. The CDR3 DNA sequence: TGTGCCAGTTACAGGATGGGTCCATATGGCTACACCTTC.

This clonotype has a count of ten or more. This chain links TRBV12-3 or TRBV12-4 with TRBJ2-5; 10 nucleotides agree with TRBD2. This CDR3 is 14 amino acids long. Trimming took 9 bases from V and 5 from J; bases not matched to a gene: 9. CDR3: CASQASGGAETQYF. The CDR3 nucleotides are TGTGCCAGTCAAGCAAGCGGGGGGGCGGAGACCCAGTACTTC.

The sample holds a few counts of this clonotype. The chain couples TRBV15 to TRBJ2-1; 9 bases map to TRBD1. This CDR3 is built from 15 residues. V trimming: 5 bases; J trimming: 7 bases; junction bases outside the gene matches: 9. Germline assignment: CDR1 LNHNV and CDR2 YYDKDF (reference sequence). The CDR3 nucleotides are TGTGCCACCAGCGCCACGGGACAGGGTTTGAATGAGCAGTTCTTC. Protein sequence: CATSATGQGLNEQFF.

This clonotype occurred a few times. J is TRBJ2-7 and V is TRBV20-1; D gene uncertain. Germline CDR1 is DFQATT and CDR2 is SNEGSKA (reference sequence). The ends were cut back, 0 bases at V and 2 bases at J, with 14 bases in the middle. There are 15 residues in the CDR3. The CDR3 nucleotides read TGCAGTGCTAGAGATGGGTTAGGTGATCCCTACGAGCAGTACTTC. Its translation is CSARDGLGDPYEQYF.

This clonotype has more than one count but fewer than ten. V gene TRBV3-1 combines with J gene TRBJ2-3, with 13 positions matching TRBD2. The junction had 5 bases not matched to a gene; V was cut back by 1 base and J by 7 bases. From germline, CDR1 is LGHDT and CDR2 YNNKEL (reference sequence). The CDR3 contains 16 residues. The CDR3 DNA sequence: TGTGCCAGCAGCCAAGGGACTAGCGGGGGTCGTTATACGCAGTATTTT. Its translation is CASSQGTSGGRYTQYF.

This chain's CDR3 is CSARERQGAETQYF. CDR3 coding DNA: TGCAGTGCTAGAGAAAGACAGGGGGCGGAGACCCAGTACTTC. V is TRBV20-1 and J is TRBJ2-5; 10 nucleotides match TRBD1. In germline, CDR1 is DFQATT, CDR2 SNEGSKA (reference sequence). V trimming: 0 bases; J trimming: 5 bases; junction bases outside the gene matches: 3. This CDR3 contains 14 residues.

At least ten counts were recorded for this clonotype. The V and J genes are TRBV3-1 and TRBJ1-1; no clear D. Germline CDR1 reads LGHDT; CDR2 reads YNNKEL (reference sequence). V lost 2 bases and J lost 1, with 11 bases in between. The length of the CDR3 is 15 residues. The CDR3 coding sequence is TGTGCCAGCAGCCAATCCTTGCAACAGAACACTGAAGCTTTCTTT. Encoded protein: CASSQSLQQNTEAFF.

This clonotype has at least ten counts. The V gene is TRBV28, the J gene TRBJ1-1, with no clear D. V lost 8 bases, J lost 0 bases, and 16 bases lay in between. Germline CDR1 and CDR2: MDHEN and SYDVKM. This CDR3 is built from 15 residues. The DNA of the CDR3 is TGTGCCAGCGGCCAGCCGTCCGTATTGAACACTGAAGCTTTCTTT. Translation: CASGQPSVLNTEAFF.

The rearrangement uses TRBV6-2 or TRBV6-3 and TRBJ2-7; D remains ambiguous. The CDR3 is 12 amino acids. V lost 3 bases to trimming and J lost 1 base, with 4 bases between them. Germline V lookup: CDR1 MNHEY, CDR2 SVGEGT. The CDR3 loop is CASSYNSYEQYF. The CDR3 coding sequence is TGTGCCAGCAGTTATAATTCCTACGAGCAGTACTTC.

This clonotype is medium-sized by share. The rearrangement uses TRBV2 and TRBJ2-5; D unresolved. This CDR3 region has 14 residues. Germline lookup yields CDR1 SNHLY and CDR2 FYNNEI. Deletions cut 6 bases from V and 5 bases from J, with 16 bases between. Here the CDR3 DNA reads TGTGCCAGCAGGATGGGTACTGGTCGGGAGACCCAGTACTTC. It encodes CASRMGTGRETQYF.